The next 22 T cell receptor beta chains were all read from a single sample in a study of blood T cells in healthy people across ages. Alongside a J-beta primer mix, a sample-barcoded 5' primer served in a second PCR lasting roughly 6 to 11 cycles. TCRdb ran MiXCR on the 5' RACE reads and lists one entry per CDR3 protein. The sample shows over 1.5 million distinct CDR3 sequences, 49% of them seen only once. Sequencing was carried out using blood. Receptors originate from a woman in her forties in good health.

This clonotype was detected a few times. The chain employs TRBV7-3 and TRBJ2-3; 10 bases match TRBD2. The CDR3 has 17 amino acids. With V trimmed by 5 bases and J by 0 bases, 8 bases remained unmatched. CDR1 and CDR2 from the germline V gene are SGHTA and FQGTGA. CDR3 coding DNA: TGTGCCAGCAGCCAACTTAGCGGGGGGCCTAGCACAGATACGCAGTATTTT. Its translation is CASSQLSGGPSTDTQYF. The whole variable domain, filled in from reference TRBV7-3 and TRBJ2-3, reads GAGVSQTPSNKVTEKGKYVELRCDPISGHTALYWYRQSLGQGPEFLIYFQGTGAADDSGLPNDRFFAVRPEGSVSTLKIQRTERGDSAVYLCASSQLSGGPSTDTQYFGPGTRLTVL.

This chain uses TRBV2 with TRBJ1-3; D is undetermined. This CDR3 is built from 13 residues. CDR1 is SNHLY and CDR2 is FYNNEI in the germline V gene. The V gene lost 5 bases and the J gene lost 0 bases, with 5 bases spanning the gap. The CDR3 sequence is CASSPVSGNTIYF. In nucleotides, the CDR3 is TGTGCCAGCAGTCCGGTCTCTGGAAACACCATATATTTT. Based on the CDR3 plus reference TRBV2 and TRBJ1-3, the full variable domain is EPEVTQTPSHQVTQMGQEVILRCVPISNHLYFYWYRQILGQKVEFLVSFYNNEISEKSEIFDDQFSVERPDGSNFTLKIRSTKLEDSAMYFCASSPVSGNTIYFGEGSWLTVV.

CDR3 sequence: CSAPTDRALGPEAFF. In DNA form, the CDR3 reads TGCAGTGCTCCTACTGACAGGGCCCTTGGCCCTGAAGCTTTCTTT. This chain connects TRBV20-1 to TRBJ1-1, with 7 bases aligning to TRBD1. J was trimmed by 6 bases and V by 5 bases; bases with no gene match: 15. The CDR3 is 15 amino acids. In germline, CDR1 is DFQATT, CDR2 SNEGSKA (reference sequence).

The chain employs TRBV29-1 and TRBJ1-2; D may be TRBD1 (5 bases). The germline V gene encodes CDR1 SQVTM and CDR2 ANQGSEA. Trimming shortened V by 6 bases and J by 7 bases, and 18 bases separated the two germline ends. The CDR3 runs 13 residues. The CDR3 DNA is TGCAGCGTCCGGGACTCTCCTAGGGGTGGCTACACCTTC. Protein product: CSVRDSPRGGYTF.

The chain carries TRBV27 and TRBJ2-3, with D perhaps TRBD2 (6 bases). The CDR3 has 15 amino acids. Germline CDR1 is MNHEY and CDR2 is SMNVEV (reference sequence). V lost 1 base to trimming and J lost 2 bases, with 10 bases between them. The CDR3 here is CASSLWRGYTDTQYF. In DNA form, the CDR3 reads TGTGCCAGCAGTTTATGGCGGGGATACACAGATACGCAGTATTTT.

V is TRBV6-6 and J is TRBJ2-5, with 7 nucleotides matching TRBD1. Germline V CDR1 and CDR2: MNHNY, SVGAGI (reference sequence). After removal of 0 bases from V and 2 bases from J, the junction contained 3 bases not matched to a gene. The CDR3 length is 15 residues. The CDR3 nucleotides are TGTGCCAGCAGTTACTCGGGACAGCTACAAGAGACCCAGTACTTC. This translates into CASSYSGQLQETQYF.

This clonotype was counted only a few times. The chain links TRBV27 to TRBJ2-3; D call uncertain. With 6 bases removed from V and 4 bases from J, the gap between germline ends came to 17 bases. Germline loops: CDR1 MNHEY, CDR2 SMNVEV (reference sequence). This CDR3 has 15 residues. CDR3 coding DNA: TGTGCCAGCAGAAACACGGGTGACCGGGCAGATACGCAGTATTTT. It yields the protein CASRNTGDRADTQYF.

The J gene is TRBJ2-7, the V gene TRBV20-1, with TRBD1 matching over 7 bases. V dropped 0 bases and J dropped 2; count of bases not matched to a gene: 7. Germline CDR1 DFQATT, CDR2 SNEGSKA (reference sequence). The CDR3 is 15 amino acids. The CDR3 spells CSARDGTASTYEQYF. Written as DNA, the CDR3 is TGCAGTGCTAGAGATGGGACAGCTTCTACCTACGAGCAGTACTTC.

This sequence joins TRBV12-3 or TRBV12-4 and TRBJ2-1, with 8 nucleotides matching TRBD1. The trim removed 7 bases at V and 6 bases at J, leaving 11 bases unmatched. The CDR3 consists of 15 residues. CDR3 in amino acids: CASKMRDRNGNEQFF. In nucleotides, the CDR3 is TGTGCCAGCAAAATGAGGGACAGGAATGGCAATGAGCAGTTCTTC.

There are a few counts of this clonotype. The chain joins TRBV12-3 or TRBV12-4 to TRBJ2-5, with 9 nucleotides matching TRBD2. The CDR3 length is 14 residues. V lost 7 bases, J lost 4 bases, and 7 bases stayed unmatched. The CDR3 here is CASMGGGALETQYF. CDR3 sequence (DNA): TGTGCCAGCATGGGCGGGGGGGCCTTAGAGACCCAGTACTTC.

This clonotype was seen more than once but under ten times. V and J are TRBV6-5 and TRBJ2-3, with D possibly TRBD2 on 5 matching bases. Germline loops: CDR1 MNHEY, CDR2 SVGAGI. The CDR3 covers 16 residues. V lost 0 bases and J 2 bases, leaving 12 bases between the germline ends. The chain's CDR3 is CASSYSHNLATDTQYF. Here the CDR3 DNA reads TGTGCCAGCAGTTACTCCCACAACCTAGCCACAGATACGCAGTATTTT.

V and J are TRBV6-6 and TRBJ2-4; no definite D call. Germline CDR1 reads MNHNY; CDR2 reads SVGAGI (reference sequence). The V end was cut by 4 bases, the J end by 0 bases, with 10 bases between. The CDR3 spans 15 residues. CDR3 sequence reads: CASSSNGVAKNIQYF. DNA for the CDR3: TGTGCCAGCAGTTCAAACGGAGTAGCCAAAAACATTCAGTACTTC.

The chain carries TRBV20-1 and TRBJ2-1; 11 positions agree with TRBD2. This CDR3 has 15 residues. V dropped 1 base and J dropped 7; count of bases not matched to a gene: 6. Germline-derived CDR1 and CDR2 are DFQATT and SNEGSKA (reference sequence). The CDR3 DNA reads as TGCAGTGCTAGAGGTTTAGCGGGGGGGCGGAATGAGCAGTTCTTC. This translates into CSARGLAGGRNEQFF.

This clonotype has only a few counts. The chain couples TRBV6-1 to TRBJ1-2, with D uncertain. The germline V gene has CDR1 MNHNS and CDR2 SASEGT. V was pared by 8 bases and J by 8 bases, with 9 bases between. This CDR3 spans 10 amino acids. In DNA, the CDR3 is TGTGCCAGCCGGCGTTCCGGCTACACCTTC. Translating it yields CASRRSGYTF.

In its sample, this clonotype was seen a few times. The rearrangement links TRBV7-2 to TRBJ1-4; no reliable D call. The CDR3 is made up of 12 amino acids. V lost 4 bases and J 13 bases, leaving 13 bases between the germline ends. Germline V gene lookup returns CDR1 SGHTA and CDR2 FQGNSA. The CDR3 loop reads CASSSQGPGLFF. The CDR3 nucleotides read TGTGCCAGCAGCTCTCAAGGGCCGGGACTGTTTTTT.

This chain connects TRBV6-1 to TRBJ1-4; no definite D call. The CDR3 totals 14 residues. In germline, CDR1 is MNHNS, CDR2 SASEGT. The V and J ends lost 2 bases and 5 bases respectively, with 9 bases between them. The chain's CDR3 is CASSEQNQNEKLFF. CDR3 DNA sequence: TGTGCCAGCAGTGAACAGAACCAGAATGAAAAACTGTTTTTT.

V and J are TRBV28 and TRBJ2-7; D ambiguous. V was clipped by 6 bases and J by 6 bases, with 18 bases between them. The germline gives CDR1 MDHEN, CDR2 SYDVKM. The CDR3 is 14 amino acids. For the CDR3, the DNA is TGTGCCAGCAGACCAACCTTAGTAGTCGGCGAGCAGTACTTC. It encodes CASRPTLVVGEQYF.

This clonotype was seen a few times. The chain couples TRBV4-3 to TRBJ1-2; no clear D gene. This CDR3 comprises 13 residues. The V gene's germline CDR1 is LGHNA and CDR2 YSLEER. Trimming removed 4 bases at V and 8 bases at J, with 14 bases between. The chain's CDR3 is CASSPLDREGYTF. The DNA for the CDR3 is TGCGCCAGCAGCCCGCTGGATAGGGAGGGCTACACCTTC.

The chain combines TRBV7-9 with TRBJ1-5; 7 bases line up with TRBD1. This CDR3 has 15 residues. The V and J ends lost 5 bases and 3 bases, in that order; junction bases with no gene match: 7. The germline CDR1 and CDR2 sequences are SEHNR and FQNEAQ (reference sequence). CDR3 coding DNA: TGTGCCAGCAGCCCGGTCCAGGGGGACAATCAGCCCCAGCATTTT. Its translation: CASSPVQGDNQPQHF.

CDR3 sequence: CASSTRPGLATYEQYF. The DNA of the CDR3 is TGTGCCAGCAGCACCCGCCCGGGACTAGCAACGTACGAGCAGTACTTC. The chain carries TRBV9 and TRBJ2-7; 9 bases fit TRBD2. CDR3 length: 16 amino acids. The junction had 12 bases not matched to a gene; V was cut back by 4 bases and J by 4 bases. Germline V gene sequence: CDR1 SGDLS, CDR2 YYNGEE. The entire variable domain, with the rest obtained from reference TRBV9 and TRBJ2-7, is as follows: DSGVTQTPKHLITATGQRVTLRCSPRSGDLSVYWYQQSLDQGLQFLIQYYNGEERAKGNILERFSAQQFPDLHSELNLSSLELGDSALYFCASSTRPGLATYEQYFGPGTRLTVT.

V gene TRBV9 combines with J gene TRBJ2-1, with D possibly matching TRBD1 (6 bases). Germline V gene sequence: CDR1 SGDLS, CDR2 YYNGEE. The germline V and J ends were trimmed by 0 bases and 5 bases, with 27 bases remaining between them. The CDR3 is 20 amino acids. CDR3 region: CASSVVSGAGAGEFHNEQFF. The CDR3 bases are TGTGCCAGCAGCGTAGTGAGCGGAGCAGGGGCAGGGGAGTTCCACAATGAGCAGTTCTTC. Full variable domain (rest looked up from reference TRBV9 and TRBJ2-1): DSGVTQTPKHLITATGQRVTLRCSPRSGDLSVYWYQQSLDQGLQFLIQYYNGEERAKGNILERFSAQQFPDLHSELNLSSLELGDSALYFCASSVVSGAGAGEFHNEQFFGPGTRLTVL.

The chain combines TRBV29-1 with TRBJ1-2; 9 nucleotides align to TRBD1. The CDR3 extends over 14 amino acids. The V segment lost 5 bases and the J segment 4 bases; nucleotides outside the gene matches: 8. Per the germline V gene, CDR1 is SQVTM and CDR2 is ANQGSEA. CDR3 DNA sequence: TGCAGCGTTCCCACCGGGACAGGGCCCTATGGCTACACCTTC. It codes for CSVPTGTGPYGYTF.